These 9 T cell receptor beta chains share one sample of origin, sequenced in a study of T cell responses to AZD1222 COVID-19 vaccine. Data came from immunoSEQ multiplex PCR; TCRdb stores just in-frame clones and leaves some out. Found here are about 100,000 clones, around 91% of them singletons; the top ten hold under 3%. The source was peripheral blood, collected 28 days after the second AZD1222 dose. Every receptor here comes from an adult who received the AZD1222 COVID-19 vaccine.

DNA for the CDR3: TGTGCCAGCAGTACCGGTCCTGGAGGGATAGAGACCCAGTACTTC. It specifies CASSTGPGGIETQYF. The chain couples TRBV27 to TRBJ2-5, with D possibly matching TRBD2 (6 bases). CDR1 and CDR2 from the germline V gene are MNHEY and SMNVEV (reference sequence). The V and J ends lost 5 bases and 4 bases respectively, with 17 bases between them. The CDR3 is 15 amino acids.

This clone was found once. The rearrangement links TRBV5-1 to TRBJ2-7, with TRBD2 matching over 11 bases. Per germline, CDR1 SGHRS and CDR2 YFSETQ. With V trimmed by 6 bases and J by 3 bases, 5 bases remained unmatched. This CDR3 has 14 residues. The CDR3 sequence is CASNPTSGSYEQYF. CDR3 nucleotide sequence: TGCGCCAGCAACCCTACTAGCGGGAGCTACGAGCAGTACTTC.

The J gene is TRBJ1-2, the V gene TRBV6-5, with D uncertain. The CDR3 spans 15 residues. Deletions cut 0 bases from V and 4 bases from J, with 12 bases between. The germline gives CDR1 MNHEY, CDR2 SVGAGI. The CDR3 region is CASSYSSTAPYGYTF. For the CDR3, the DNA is TGTGCCAGCAGTTACTCCTCAACAGCTCCCTATGGCTACACCTTC.

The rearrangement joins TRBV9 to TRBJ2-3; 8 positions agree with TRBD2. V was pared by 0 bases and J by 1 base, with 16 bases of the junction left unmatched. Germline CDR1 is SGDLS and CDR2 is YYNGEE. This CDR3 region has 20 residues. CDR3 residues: CASSVVPTLGAGARTDTQYF. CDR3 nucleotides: TGTGCCAGCAGCGTAGTACCGACGTTGGGAGCGGGGGCCCGCACAGATACGCAGTATTTT.

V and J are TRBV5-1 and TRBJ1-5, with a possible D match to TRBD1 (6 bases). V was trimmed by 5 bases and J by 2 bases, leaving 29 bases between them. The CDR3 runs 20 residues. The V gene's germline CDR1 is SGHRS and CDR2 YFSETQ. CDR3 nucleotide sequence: TGCGCCAGCAGTATTTTGACCCCCCGGGGAGGGGGTGAGGGCAATCAGCCCCAGCATTTT. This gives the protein CASSILTPRGGGEGNQPQHF.

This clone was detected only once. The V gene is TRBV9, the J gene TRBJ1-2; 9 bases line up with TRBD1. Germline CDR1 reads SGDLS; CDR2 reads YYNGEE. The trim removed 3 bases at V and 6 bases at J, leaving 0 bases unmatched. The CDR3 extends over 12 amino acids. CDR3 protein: CASSGTGDGYTF. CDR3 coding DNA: TGTGCCAGCAGCGGGACAGGGGATGGCTACACCTTC.

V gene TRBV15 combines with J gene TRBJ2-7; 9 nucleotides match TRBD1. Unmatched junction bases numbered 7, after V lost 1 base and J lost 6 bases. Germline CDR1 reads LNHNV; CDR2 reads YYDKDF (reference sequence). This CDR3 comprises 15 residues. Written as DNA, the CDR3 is TGTGCCACCAGCAGAGGACAGGGGGGAAACGGCGAGCAGTACTTC. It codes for CATSRGQGGNGEQYF.

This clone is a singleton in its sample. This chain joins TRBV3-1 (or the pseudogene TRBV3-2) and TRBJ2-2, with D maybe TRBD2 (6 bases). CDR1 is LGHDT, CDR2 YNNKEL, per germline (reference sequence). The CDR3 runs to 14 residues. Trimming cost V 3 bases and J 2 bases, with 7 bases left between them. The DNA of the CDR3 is TGTGCCAGCAGCCAGGGGGGAAACACCGGGGAGCTGTTTTTT. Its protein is CASSQGGNTGELFF.

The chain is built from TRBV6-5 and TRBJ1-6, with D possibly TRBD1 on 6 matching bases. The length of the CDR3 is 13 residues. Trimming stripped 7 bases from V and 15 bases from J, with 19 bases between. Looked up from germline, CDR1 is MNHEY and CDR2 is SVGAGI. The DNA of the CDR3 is TGTGCCAGCAAAATAAAGGGTACAGGGAGCCTCCACTTT. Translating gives CASKIKGTGSLHF.